A selection of T cell receptor beta chains follows, all from one sample in a study of blood T cell repertoires in COVID-19. The data were produced by immunoSEQ multiplex PCR, yet TCRdb's version contains in-frame clones alone and is incomplete. The profile covers hundreds of thousands of clones, with roughly 85% appearing a single time and 5% taken by the ten largest. The sample taken for sequencing was PBMCs or T cells enriched from blood (not recorded which). The receptors originated from a man between 40 and 49 years old who had been exposed to COVID-19. Both conserved end residues are part of each CDR3. Fields, in order: clone size, V gene, D gene, J gene, CDR3 DNA, CDR3 protein. D genes are given only for firm matches. The listing skips clone size in some rows; elsewhere it reads once, few, many or a size class.

.,TRBV5-6,.,TRBJ2-7,TGTGCCAGCAGCTTGGACCAGTACTACGAGCAGTACTTC,CASSLDQYYEQYF
.,TRBV19,.,TRBJ1-1,TGTGCCAGTAGTTCACAGGGCGCCACTGAAGCTTTCTTT,CASSSQGATEAFF
.,TRBV5-5,TRBD1,TRBJ2-7,TGTGCCAGCAGCGCGGGACAGGAAGGTACCTACGAGCAGTACTTC,CASSAGQEGTYEQYF
.,TRBV7-9,.,TRBJ2-2,TGTGCCAGCAGCCCCCCAGGACAGTCGAACACCGGGGAGCTGTTTTTT,CASSPPGQSNTGELFF
.,TRBV27,.,TRBJ1-4,TGTGCCAGCAGAGGCCGGGGGACTGAAAAACTGTTTTTT,CASRGRGTEKLFF
.,TRBV24-1,.,TRBJ1-1,TGTGCCACCATGGGAGACACTGAAGCTTTCTTT,CATMGDTEAFF
.,TRBV19,.,TRBJ2-7,TGTGCCAGTAGTATTCGGGGGTCCCTCTACGAGCAGTACTTC,CASSIRGSLYEQYF
.,TRBV19,TRBD1,TRBJ1-2,TGTGCCAGCCAGCAGGGGGTGATCTATGGCTACACCTTC,CASQQGVIYGYTF
few,TRBV11-2,TRBD2,TRBJ2-1,TGTGCCAGCAGCTTGGATAGCGGGAGGGCCAATGAGCAGTTCTTC,CASSLDSGRANEQFF
.,TRBV5-4,.,TRBJ2-7,TGTGCCAGCAGCCCGGGGGGACAGGCCACCTACGAGCAGTACTTC,CASSPGGQATYEQYF
once,TRBV18,TRBD2,TRBJ2-1,TGTGCCAGCTCAAGCACTAGCGGGAGGGCCCACAATGAGCAGTTCTTC,CASSSTSGRAHNEQFF
.,TRBV7-3,.,TRBJ2-1,TGTGCCAGCAGCTTTCTCGGACAGAGGACGCAGTTCTTC,CASSFLGQRTQFF
.,TRBV5-4,.,TRBJ1-2,TGTGCCAGCAGTCTGGATCACTCCCCCACTACGGGCTACACCTTC,CASSLDHSPTTGYTF
.,TRBV5-5,.,TRBJ2-1,TGTGCCAGCAGCTTGGCCCAGACCTACAATGAGCAGTTCTTC,CASSLAQTYNEQFF
.,TRBV6-5,.,TRBJ2-1,TGTGCCAGCGGTATGGCCTCTAGCCTGGGGGAGCAGTTCTTC,CASGMASSLGEQFF